This record looks at one T cell receptor (beta chain) sequence and its context. Germline V gene sequence: CDR1 KGHSH, CDR2 LQKENI. Deletions cut 0 bases from V and 4 bases from J, with 10 bases between. This CDR3 spans 14 amino acids. Here immunoSEQ multiplex PCR was the method, and the copy in TCRdb shows in-frame clones only, minus some. The sample records some 350,000 clones, 80% to 90% being singletons. The data were taken from a study of blood T cell repertoires in COVID-19. Overall study context: Both acute and convalescent COVID-19 samples were obtained from the United States, Italy and Spain. In each case, the material was cDNA or gDNA derived from T cells, B-cell-depleted T cells, or PBMCs.

This study enrolled people aged 18 to 89 from about two dozen US geographic areas. This clonotype originated in a man younger than 40 who had recovered from COVID-19. Sequenced: PBMCs or T cells enriched from blood (not recorded which). V usage is TRBV18 and J usage is TRBJ2-7; D is perhaps TRBD2 (7 bases). The CDR3 nucleotides are TGTGCCAGCTCACCACCGCGGGGGCAGTACGAGCAGTACTTC. This translates into CASSPPRGQYEQYF. The variable domain in full, with the rest retrieved from reference TRBV18 and TRBJ2-7, is NAGVMQNPRHLVRRRGQEARLRCSPMKGHSHVYWYRQLPEEGLKFMVYLQKENIIDESGMPKERFSAEFPKEGPSILRIQQVVRGDSAAYFCASSPPRGQYEQYFGPGTRLTVT.